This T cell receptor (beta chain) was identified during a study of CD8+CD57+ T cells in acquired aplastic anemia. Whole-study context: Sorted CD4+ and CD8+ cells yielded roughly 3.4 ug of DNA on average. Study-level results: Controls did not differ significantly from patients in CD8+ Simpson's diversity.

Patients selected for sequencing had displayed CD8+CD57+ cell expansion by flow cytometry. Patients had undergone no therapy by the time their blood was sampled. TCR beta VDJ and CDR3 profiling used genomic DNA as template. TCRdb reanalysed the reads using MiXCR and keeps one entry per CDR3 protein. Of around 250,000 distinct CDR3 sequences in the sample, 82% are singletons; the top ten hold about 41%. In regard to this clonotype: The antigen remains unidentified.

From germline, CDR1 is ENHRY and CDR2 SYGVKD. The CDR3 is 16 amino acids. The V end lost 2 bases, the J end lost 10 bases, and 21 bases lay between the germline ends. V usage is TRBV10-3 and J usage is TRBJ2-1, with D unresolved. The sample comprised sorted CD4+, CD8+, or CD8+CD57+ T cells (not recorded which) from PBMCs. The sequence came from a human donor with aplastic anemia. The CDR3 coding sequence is TGTGCCATCAGTGAGGTCGGACCTTCCAAGCCTTGGGAGCAGTTCTTC. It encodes CAISEVGPSKPWEQFF.